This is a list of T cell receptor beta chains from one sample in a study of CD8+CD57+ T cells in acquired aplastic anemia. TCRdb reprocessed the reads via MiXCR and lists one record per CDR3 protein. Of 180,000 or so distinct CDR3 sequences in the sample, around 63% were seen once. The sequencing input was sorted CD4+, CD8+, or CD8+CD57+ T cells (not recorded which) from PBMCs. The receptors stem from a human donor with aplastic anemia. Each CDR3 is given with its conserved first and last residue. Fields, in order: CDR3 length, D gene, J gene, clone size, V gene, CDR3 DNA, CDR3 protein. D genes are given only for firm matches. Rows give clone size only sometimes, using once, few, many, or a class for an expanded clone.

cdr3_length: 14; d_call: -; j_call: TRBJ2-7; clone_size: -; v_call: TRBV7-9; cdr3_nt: TGTGCCAGCAGCTTAAACACAAACTCCTACGAGCAGTACTTC; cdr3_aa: CASSLNTNSYEQYF
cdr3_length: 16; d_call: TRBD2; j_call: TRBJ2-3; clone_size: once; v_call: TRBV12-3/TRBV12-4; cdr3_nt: TGTGCCAGCAGGCCACTAGCGGGGGGGAGCACAGATACGCAGTATTTT; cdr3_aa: CASRPLAGGSTDTQYF
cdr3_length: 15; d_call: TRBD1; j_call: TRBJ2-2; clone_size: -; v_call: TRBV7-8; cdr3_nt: TGTGCCAGCAGCATGGGACAGGGTTACACCGGGGAGCCGTTTTTT; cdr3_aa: CASSMGQGYTGEPFF
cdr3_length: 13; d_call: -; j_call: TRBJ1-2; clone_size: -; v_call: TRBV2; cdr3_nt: TGTGCCAGCAGTGTCGGACTGGGCTATGGCTACACCTTC; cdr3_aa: CASSVGLGYGYTF
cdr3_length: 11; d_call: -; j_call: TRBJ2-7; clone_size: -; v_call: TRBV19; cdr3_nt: TGTGCCACCACGGACAGCTACGAGCAGTACTTC; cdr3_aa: CATTDSYEQYF
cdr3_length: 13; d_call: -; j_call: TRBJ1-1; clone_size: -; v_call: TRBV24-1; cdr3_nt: TGTGCCACCAGGGACAGCCTGAACACTGAAGCTTTCTTT; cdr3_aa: CATRDSLNTEAFF
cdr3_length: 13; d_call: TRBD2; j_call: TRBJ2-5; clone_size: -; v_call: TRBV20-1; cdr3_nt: TGCAGTGCTAGCGGGGGGGCCTGGGAGACCCAGTACTTC; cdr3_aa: CSASGGAWETQYF
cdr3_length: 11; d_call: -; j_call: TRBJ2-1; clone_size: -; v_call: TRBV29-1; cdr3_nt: TGCAGCGTTGCCGGGGGCAATGAGCAGTTCTTC; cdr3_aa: CSVAGGNEQFF
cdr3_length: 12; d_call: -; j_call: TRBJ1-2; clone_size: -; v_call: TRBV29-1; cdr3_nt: TGCAGCGTTAAGACAGAAAACTGTGGCTACACCTTC; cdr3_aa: CSVKTENCGYTF
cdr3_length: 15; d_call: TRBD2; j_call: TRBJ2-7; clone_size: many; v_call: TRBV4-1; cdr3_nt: TGCGCCAGCAGCTTACTAGCGGGGGGGCTCAACGAGCAGTACTTC; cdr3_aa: CASSLLAGGLNEQYF
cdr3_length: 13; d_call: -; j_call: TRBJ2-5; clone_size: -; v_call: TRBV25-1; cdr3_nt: TGTGCCAGCAGTGATGGGATAAAAGAGACCCAGTACTTC; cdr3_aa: CASSDGIKETQYF
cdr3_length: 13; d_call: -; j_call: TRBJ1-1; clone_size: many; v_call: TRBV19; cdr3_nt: TGTGCCAGTAGGGGTACGGTTAACACTGAAGCTTTCTTT; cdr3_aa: CASRGTVNTEAFF
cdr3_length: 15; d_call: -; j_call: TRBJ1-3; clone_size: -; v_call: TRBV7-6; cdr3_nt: TGTGCCAGCAGCTCCTCCCGGGACGTCGGAAACACCATATATTTT; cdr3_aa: CASSSSRDVGNTIYF